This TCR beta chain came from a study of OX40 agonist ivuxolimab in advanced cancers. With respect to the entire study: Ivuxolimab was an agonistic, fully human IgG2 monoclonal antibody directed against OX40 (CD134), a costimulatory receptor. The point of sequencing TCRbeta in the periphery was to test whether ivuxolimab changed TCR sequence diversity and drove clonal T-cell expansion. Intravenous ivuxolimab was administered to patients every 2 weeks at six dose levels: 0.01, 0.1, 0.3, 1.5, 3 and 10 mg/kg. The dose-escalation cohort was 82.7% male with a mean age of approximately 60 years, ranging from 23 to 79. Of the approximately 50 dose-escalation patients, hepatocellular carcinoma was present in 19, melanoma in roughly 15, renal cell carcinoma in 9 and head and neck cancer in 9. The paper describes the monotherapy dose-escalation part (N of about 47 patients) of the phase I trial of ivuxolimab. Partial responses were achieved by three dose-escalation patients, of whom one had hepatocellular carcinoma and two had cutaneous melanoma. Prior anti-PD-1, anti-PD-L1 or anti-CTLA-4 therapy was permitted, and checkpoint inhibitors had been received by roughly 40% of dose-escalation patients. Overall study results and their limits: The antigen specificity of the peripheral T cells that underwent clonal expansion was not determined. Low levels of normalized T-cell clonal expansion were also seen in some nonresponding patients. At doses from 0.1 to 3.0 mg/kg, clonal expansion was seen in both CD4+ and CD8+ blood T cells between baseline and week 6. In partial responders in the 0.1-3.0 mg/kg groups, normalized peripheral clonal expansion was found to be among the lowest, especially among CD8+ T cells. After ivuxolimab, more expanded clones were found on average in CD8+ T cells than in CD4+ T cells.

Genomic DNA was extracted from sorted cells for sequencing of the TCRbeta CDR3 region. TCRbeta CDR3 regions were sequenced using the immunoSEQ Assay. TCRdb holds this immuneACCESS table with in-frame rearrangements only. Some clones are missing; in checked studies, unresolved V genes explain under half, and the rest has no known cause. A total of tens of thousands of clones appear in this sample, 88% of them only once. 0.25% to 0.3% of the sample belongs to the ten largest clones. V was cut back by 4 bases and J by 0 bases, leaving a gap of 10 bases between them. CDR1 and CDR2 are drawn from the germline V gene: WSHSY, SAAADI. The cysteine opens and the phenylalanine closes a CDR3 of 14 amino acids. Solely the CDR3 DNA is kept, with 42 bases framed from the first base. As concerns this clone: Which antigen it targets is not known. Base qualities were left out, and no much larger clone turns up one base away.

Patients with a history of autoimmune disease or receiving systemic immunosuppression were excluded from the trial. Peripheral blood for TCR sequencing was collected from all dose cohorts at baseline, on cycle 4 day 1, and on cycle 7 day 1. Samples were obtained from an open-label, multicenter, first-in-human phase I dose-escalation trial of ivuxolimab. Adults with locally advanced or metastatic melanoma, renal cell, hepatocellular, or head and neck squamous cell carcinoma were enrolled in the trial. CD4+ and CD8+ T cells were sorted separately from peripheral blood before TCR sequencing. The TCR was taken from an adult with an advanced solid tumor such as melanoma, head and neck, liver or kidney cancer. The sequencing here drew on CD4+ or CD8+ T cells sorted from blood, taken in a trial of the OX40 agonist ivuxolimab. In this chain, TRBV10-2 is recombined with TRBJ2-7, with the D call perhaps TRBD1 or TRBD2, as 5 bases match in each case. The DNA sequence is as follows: TGCGCCAGCAGTGGGGACCTGACCTCCTACGAGCAGTACTTC. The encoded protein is CASSGDLTSYEQYF.